This T cell receptor beta chain emerged from a study of T cells in Graves' hyperthyroidism and ophthalmopathy. The CDR3 extends over 15 amino acids. Per the germline V gene, CDR1 is SGHDN and CDR2 is FVKESK. Worth noting for this clonotype: Its antigen remains unidentified. One junction end does not reproduce the germline sequence, and a read error may be involved.

Ophthalmopathy cases scored 3 or more on the Clinical Activity Score and 4 or more on NOSPECS grade, with duration below 3 months. General observations from the study: Expanded thyroid clonotypes (above 0.001) were mostly also found in blood.

There were TCR beta CDR3 regions amplified from RNA transcripts. The HTBI set primed first-round TCR CDR3 RT-PCR. TCRdb redid the calling of the multiplex PCR reads with MiXCR, one entry per CDR3 protein. The sample contains approximately 400,000 distinct CDR3 sequences, over 13% of which appear only once. Source material: blood. The chain has TRBV14 and TRBJ1-4; the D is unclear. The sequence was collected from a man in his fifties with Graves' ophthalmopathy. The CDR3 spells CASSRAQATNEKLSF. The CDR3 DNA is TGTGCCAGCAGCCGAGCACAAGCAACTAATGAAAAACTGTCTTTT.